The 17 T cell receptor beta chains below all came from one sample that was sequenced in a study of T cells in Graves' hyperthyroidism and ophthalmopathy. RNA transcripts served as the template for amplifying TCR beta CDR3 regions. A first-round RT-PCR of the TCR CDR3 used the HTBI primer set. TCRdb recomputed calls from the multiplex PCR reads with MiXCR, one row per CDR3 protein. The sample holds 550,000 to 600,000 distinct CDR3 sequences, about 14% seen once. What was sequenced was blood. The receptors were gathered from a woman aged 18-30 years with Graves' ophthalmopathy.

This clonotype was counted many times. The genes are TRBV12-3 or TRBV12-4 and TRBJ1-1; 8 bases map to TRBD1. Germline trimming cut 3 bases from V and 3 bases from J; bases unmatched to any gene: 3. This CDR3 has 14 amino acids. CDR3: CASSFNRGYTEAFF. In nucleotides, the CDR3 is TGTGCCAGCAGTTTTAACAGGGGGTACACTGAAGCTTTCTTT.

The sample holds a few counts of this clonotype. The chain employs TRBV4-3 and TRBJ2-7; 7 nucleotides align to TRBD2. The V segment lost 2 bases and the J segment 5 bases; nucleotides outside the gene matches: 6. The CDR3 spans 14 residues. The V gene's germline CDR1 is LGHNA and CDR2 YSLEER. CDR3 sequence (DNA): TGCGCCAGCAGCCAATCACTAGCGACCAACGAGCAGTACTTC. Translating it yields CASSQSLATNEQYF.

The sample holds many counts of this clonotype. This chain joins TRBV5-1 and TRBJ2-7; 9 positions match TRBD1. The CDR3 has 16 residues. Germline CDR1 reads SGHRS; CDR2 reads YFSETQ. The V and J ends lost 1 base and 2 bases, in that order; junction bases with no gene match: 7. The CDR3 region is CASSLRSGTGPYEQYF. The CDR3 region has the DNA TGCGCCAGCAGCTTGCGATCCGGGACAGGGCCCTACGAGCAGTACTTC.

This clonotype was recorded many times. The chain combines TRBV27 with TRBJ2-7; 9 bases fit TRBD2. Trimming removed 0 bases from V and 6 bases from J; junction bases left unmatched: 6. Looked up from germline, CDR1 is MNHEY and CDR2 is SMNVEV (reference sequence). This CDR3 is 15 amino acids long. The CDR3 DNA reads TGTGCCAGCAGTTTATCAGCAGCGGGAGGTGTCGAGCAGTACTTC. Translation gives CASSLSAAGGVEQYF.

There are a few counts of this clonotype. The genes are TRBV19 and TRBJ1-1; D is possibly TRBD1 (5 bases). This CDR3 spans 14 amino acids. V was clipped by 7 bases and J by 4 bases, with 16 bases between them. Germline CDR1 reads LNHDA; CDR2 reads SQIVND (reference sequence). The CDR3 nucleotides read TGTGCCAGTATGGTGGGGGAAAAGAGCACTGAAGCTTTCTTT. This sequence encodes CASMVGEKSTEAFF.

The table lists this clonotype with many counts. This chain uses TRBV20-1 with TRBJ2-5; D possibly corresponds to TRBD2 (6 bases). The germline CDR1 and CDR2 sequences are DFQATT and SNEGSKA (reference sequence). CDR3 length equals 15 residues. Trimming removed 6 bases from V and 3 bases from J, with 20 bases in between. CDR3 sequence reads: CSAVGMGRGKETQYF. The CDR3 DNA reads TGCAGTGCCGTAGGAATGGGACGGGGGAAAGAGACCCAGTACTTC.

This clonotype showed up many times. The V and J genes are TRBV18 and TRBJ1-1; D remains ambiguous. The CDR3 covers 13 residues. With 1 base removed from V and 1 base from J, the gap between germline ends came to 4 bases. CDR1 and CDR2 from the germline V gene are KGHSH and LQKENI. CDR3: CASSPRQNTEAFF. DNA of the CDR3: TGTGCCAGCTCACCACGACAGAACACTGAAGCTTTCTTT. The full variable domain, in which reference TRBV18 and TRBJ1-1 provide the parts outside the CDR3, is NAGVMQNPRHLVRRRGQEARLRCSPMKGHSHVYWYRQLPEEGLKFMVYLQKENIIDESGMPKERFSAEFPKEGPSILRIQQVVRGDSAAYFCASSPRQNTEAFFGQGTRLTVV.

This clonotype came up many times. The chain recombines TRBV12-3 or TRBV12-4 with TRBJ1-2, with D hard to call. Deletions cut 3 bases from V and 3 bases from J, with 8 bases between. The length of the CDR3 is 13 residues. In nucleotides, the CDR3 is TGTGCCAGCAGTTTTATCGTCGACTATGGCTACACCTTC. Amino acids: CASSFIVDYGYTF.

This chain uses TRBV7-2 with TRBJ2-3; D could derive from TRBD1 or TRBD2 (5 bases each). V dropped 5 bases and J dropped 8 bases, with 17 bases sitting between them. This CDR3 contains 14 residues. Germline CDR1 is SGHTA and CDR2 is FQGNSA. CDR3 bases: TGTGCCAGCAGCAATAAACCGGGACCCTCTACGCAGTATTTT. Its translation is CASSNKPGPSTQYF.

A word on this clonotype: A clone one base away is much larger, so this may be a read error. V and J are TRBV3-1 and TRBJ2-4, with D possibly TRBD1 on 6 matching bases. Germline loops: CDR1 LGHDT, CDR2 YNNKEL (reference sequence). Trimming cost V 5 bases and J 6 bases, with 8 bases left between them. This CDR3 has 12 residues. CDR3 DNA: TGTGCCAGCAGCAAGACAGGAAACATTCAGTACTTC. Protein product: CASSKTGNIQYF.

This clonotype has ten or more counts. The V and J genes are TRBV7-2 and TRBJ2-7, with 7 bases aligning to TRBD2. Germline CDR1 reads SGHTA; CDR2 reads FQGNSA. There are 14 residues in the CDR3. Trimming cost V 5 bases and J 3 bases; bases outside gene matches: 7. The CDR3: CASSPGLAVYEQYF. DNA for the CDR3: TGTGCCAGCAGCCCCGGGCTAGCGGTCTACGAGCAGTACTTC.

The chain uses TRBV7-9 and TRBJ2-7, with a possible D match to TRBD2 (5 bases). This CDR3 comprises 16 residues. Germline assignment: CDR1 SEHNR and CDR2 FQNEAQ (reference sequence). V lost 4 bases and J lost 3, with 19 bases in between. Here the CDR3 reads CASSSLGEGEVYEQYF. The CDR3 DNA reads as TGTGCCAGCAGCTCCCTTGGAGAGGGAGAGGTCTACGAGCAGTACTTC.

This clonotype has just a few counts. The chain employs TRBV27 and TRBJ1-5; weak D call: TRBD1 (5 bases). CDR3 size: 14 residues. Trimming took off 6 bases at V and 10 bases at J, with 19 bases between the two ends. CDR1 and CDR2 from the germline V gene are MNHEY and SMNVEV (reference sequence). In DNA form, the CDR3 reads TGTGCCAGCAGACCTGACAGCTACCCGGGACCCCAGCATTTT. As protein: CASRPDSYPGPQHF.

There are a few counts of this clonotype. The gene calls are TRBV5-8 and TRBJ2-7, with 7 bases matching TRBD1. The trim removed 7 bases at V and 0 bases at J, leaving 7 bases unmatched. CDR3 length: 14 amino acids. CDR1 is SGHTS, CDR2 YDEGEE, per germline. CDR3: CASDYRGTSYEQYF. In DNA, the CDR3 is TGTGCCAGCGATTACAGGGGAACCTCCTACGAGCAGTACTTC.

There are many counts of this clonotype. The chain employs TRBV3-1 and TRBJ2-1; 14 bases map to TRBD2. The CDR3 is 18 amino acids. The J segment lost 3 bases and the V segment lost 3 bases, leaving 7 bases of the junction unmatched. Germline V lookup: CDR1 LGHDT, CDR2 YNNKEL (reference sequence). Written as DNA, the CDR3 is TGTGCCAGCAGCCAGCAGACTAGCGGGGGGGGTTTCTACAATGAGCAGTTCTTC. Protein sequence: CASSQQTSGGGFYNEQFF.

This clonotype has ten or more counts. This chain connects TRBV28 to TRBJ1-2; D is ambiguous. The germline V gene has CDR1 MDHEN and CDR2 SYDVKM. Trimming stripped 7 bases from V and 6 bases from J, with 12 bases between. The CDR3 is 12 residues long. As DNA, the CDR3 is TGTGCCAGCAACGACGGATTGAATGGCTACACCTTC. Its protein product is CASNDGLNGYTF.

This clonotype appeared a few times. The chain employs TRBV11-2 and TRBJ2-6; D is ambiguous. Germline loops: CDR1 SGHAT, CDR2 FQNNGV. The CDR3 spans 15 residues. V lost 2 bases to trimming and J lost 0 bases, with 5 bases between them. CDR3 amino acids: CASSLYPSGANVLTF. CDR3 nucleotides: TGTGCCAGCAGCTTATACCCCTCTGGGGCCAACGTCCTGACTTTC.